The 2 T cell receptor beta chains reported below all come from one sample, sequenced in a study of radiotherapy plus CTLA-4 blockade in lung cancer. The table came from immunoSEQ multiplex PCR; TCRdb's copy has only in-frame clones and leaves some out. The repertoire holds roughly 100,000 clones, with 70% to 90% as singletons. The sample here was peripheral blood, taken from a patient treated with radiotherapy plus ipilimumab. The receptors stem from a human donor with non-small cell lung cancer that progressed on radiotherapy plus ipilimumab. Some clones in this sample may be carry-over from other donors' samples.

This chain links TRBV19 with TRBJ1-2; 8 positions agree with TRBD1. The germline V gene has CDR1 LNHDA and CDR2 SQIVND (reference sequence). The V segment lost 6 bases and the J segment 3 bases; nucleotides outside the gene matches: 6. This CDR3 has 14 amino acids. The CDR3 nucleotides read TGTGCCAGTAGCCAGGGACAGGCCTACTATGGCTACACCTTC. Protein sequence: CASSQGQAYYGYTF.

The chain carries TRBV2 and TRBJ2-1; no firm D call. Germline V CDR1 and CDR2: SNHLY, FYNNEI. V gave up 5 bases and J gave up 0 bases, with 8 bases separating them. CDR3 size: 14 residues. The CDR3 DNA is TGTGCCAGCAGTCAACAGACCTCCTACAATGAGCAGTTCTTC. Encoded protein: CASSQQTSYNEQFF.